These 25 T cell receptor beta chains were sequenced from one sample in a study of PD-1 blockade in mismatch repair-deficient tumors. The method was immunoSEQ multiplex PCR; TCRdb's version includes in-frame clones alone and lacks a portion of them. This table has approximately 100,000 clones, over 75% appearing once. The sequencing here drew on peripheral blood, taken about 36 weeks after starting pembrolizumab. Receptors were obtained from an adult with mismatch repair-deficient cancer.

The CDR3 nucleotides are TGTGCCTGTGGGGGGGGTGGCACTGAAGCTTTCTTT. Amino acid sequence: CACGGGGTEAFF. V usage is TRBV30 and J usage is TRBJ1-1; D possibly corresponds to TRBD1 (5 bases). This CDR3 has 12 residues. Germline-derived CDR1 and CDR2 are GTSNPN and SVGIG (reference sequence). The germline V and J ends were trimmed by 6 bases and 4 bases, with 12 bases remaining between them.

V is TRBV19 and J is TRBJ1-1; D not resolved. The V end was cut by 5 bases, the J end by 0 bases, with 16 bases between. CDR3 length: 16 residues. Germline CDR1 reads LNHDA; CDR2 reads SQIVND (reference sequence). CDR3 coding DNA: TGTGCCAGTAGTCCCGGTGGTGCCACTATGAACACTGAAGCTTTCTTT. It encodes CASSPGGATMNTEAFF.

Points on this clone: Mismatch with germline at one junction end may stem from a read error. Distinct nucleotide sequences in the sample also encode this CDR3. The rearrangement uses TRBV29-1 and TRBJ1-1, with D possibly TRBD1 on 6 matching bases. Germline values: CDR1 SQVTM, CDR2 ANQGSEA. This CDR3 spans 14 amino acids. The CDR3 protein is CSVQGTTRNTEAFF. CDR3 coding DNA: TGCAGCGTACAGGGTACTACTCGGAACACTGAAGCTTTTTTT.

The gene calls are TRBV5-1 and TRBJ1-2, with a tentative D call TRBD1 (5 bases). The CDR3 sequence is 14 residues long. Trimming cost V 0 bases and J 6 bases, with 12 bases left between them. Germline V gene lookup returns CDR1 SGHRS and CDR2 YFSETQ. In DNA form, the CDR3 reads TGCGCCAGCAGCTTGGATCAGCAGGGAAATGGCTACACCTTC. Protein: CASSLDQQGNGYTF.

The CDR3 loop reads CSVVTDLNTEAFF. In DNA, the CDR3 is TGCAGCGTGGTGACAGACCTGAACACTGAAGCTTTCTTT. The V gene is TRBV29-1, the J gene TRBJ1-1, with D possibly matching TRBD1 (5 bases). Per the germline V gene, CDR1 is SQVTM and CDR2 is ANQGSEA. V was trimmed by 6 bases and J by 0 bases, leaving 11 bases between them. The CDR3 has 13 residues.

This clone came up many times. The chain links TRBV13 to TRBJ1-1; maybe TRBD1 (5 bases). Germline assignment: CDR1 PRHDT and CDR2 FYEKMQ (reference sequence). This CDR3 is built from 19 residues. Trimming shortened V by 0 bases and J by 3 bases, and 23 bases separated the two germline ends. The CDR3 loop is CASSLGSRALRAWDTEAFF. CDR3 sequence (DNA): TGTGCCAGCAGCTTAGGAAGCAGGGCGCTACGTGCGTGGGACACTGAAGCTTTCTTT. The complete variable domain, with remaining parts taken from reference TRBV13 and TRBJ1-1, reads AAGVIQSPRHLIKEKRETATLKCYPIPRHDTVYWYQQGPGQDPQFLISFYEKMQSDKGSIPDRFSAQQFSDYHSELNMSSLELGDSALYFCASSLGSRALRAWDTEAFFGQGTRLTVV.

The rearrangement joins TRBV4-1 to TRBJ1-1, with 8 bases aligning to TRBD1. CDR1 MGHRA and CDR2 YSYEKL come from the germline V gene. This CDR3 has 17 residues. Trimming cost V 1 base and J 0 bases; bases outside gene matches: 7. CDR3 sequence reads: CASSQVTGASMNTEAFF. CDR3 nucleotides: TGCGCCAGCAGCCAAGTGACAGGGGCCAGCATGAACACTGAAGCTTTCTTT.

V usage is TRBV5-4 and J usage is TRBJ1-1; tentatively, D is TRBD1 (5 bases). The CDR3 has 15 amino acids. Germline loops: CDR1 SGHNT, CDR2 YYREEE (reference sequence). The germline V and J ends were trimmed by 1 base and 3 bases, with 13 bases remaining between them. CDR3 sequence (DNA): TGTGCCAGCAGCTTGATGAGGGGACGGCACACTGAAGCTTTCTTT. It specifies CASSLMRGRHTEAFF.

The V call is TRBV30, the J call TRBJ1-4; D perhaps matches TRBD1 (6 bases). V was trimmed by 1 base and J by 8 bases, leaving 11 bases between them. Germline-derived CDR1 and CDR2 are GTSNPN and SVGIG (reference sequence). This CDR3 comprises 13 residues. The CDR3 nucleotides are TGTGCCTGGAGTGGGGGGCTATGGGAAAAACTGTTTTTT. Residues: CAWSGGLWEKLFF. The entire variable domain, with the rest obtained from reference TRBV30 and TRBJ1-4, is as follows: SQTIHQWPATLVQPVGSPLSLECTVEGTSNPNLYWYRQAAGRGLQLLFYSVGIGQISSEVPQNLSASRPQDRQFILSSKKLLLSDSGFYLCAWSGGLWEKLFFGSGTQLSVL.

J is TRBJ2-4 and V is TRBV11-2; D not resolved. The CDR3 contains 15 residues. The germline V gene encodes CDR1 SGHAT and CDR2 FQNNGV. The V end was cut by 5 bases, the J end by 0 bases, with 11 bases between. CDR3 residues: CASSPRPLAKNIQYF. The CDR3 coding sequence is TGTGCCAGCAGCCCACGTCCCCTAGCCAAAAACATTCAGTACTTC.

The rearrangement links TRBV14 to TRBJ1-1, with unresolved D. Germline V gene lookup returns CDR1 SGHDN and CDR2 FVKESK. The germline V and J ends were trimmed by 0 bases and 1 base, with 18 bases remaining between them. The CDR3 runs to 18 residues. Here the CDR3 DNA reads TGTGCCAGCAGCCAAGATCACCCCGATCGGGTCAAGAACACTGAAGCTTTCTTT. This gives the protein CASSQDHPDRVKNTEAFF.

This clone turned up a few times. This sequence joins TRBV27 and TRBJ2-7; no firm D call. The germline CDR1 and CDR2 sequences are MNHEY and SMNVEV (reference sequence). The CDR3 contains 13 residues. Trimming removed 0 bases at V and 4 bases at J, with 7 bases between. CDR3 coding DNA: TGTGCCAGCAGTTTATCTCTCGGGTACGAGCAGTACTTC. This translates into CASSLSLGYEQYF.

This chain links TRBV5-1 with TRBJ2-1, with 9 positions matching TRBD2. The trim removed 2 bases at V and 8 bases at J, leaving 11 bases unmatched. CDR3 length: 16 residues. Germline V gene sequence: CDR1 SGHRS, CDR2 YFSETQ. CDR3 amino acids: CASSFSAGGITDEQFF. The CDR3 coding sequence is TGCGCCAGCAGCTTCTCGGCGGGAGGGATTACAGATGAGCAGTTCTTC.

The J gene is TRBJ2-2, the V gene TRBV2, with 9 bases aligning to TRBD2. The CDR3 runs to 16 residues. Per the germline V gene, CDR1 is SNHLY and CDR2 is FYNNEI. V lost 2 bases to trimming and J lost 2 bases; unmatched junction nucleotides: 3. CDR3 in DNA: TGTGCCAGCAGTGAAAATAGCGGGAGAAACACCGGGGAGCTGTTTTTT. Amino acids: CASSENSGRNTGELFF.

The J gene is TRBJ2-3, the V gene TRBV6-1; 14 positions match TRBD2. V lost 4 bases, J lost 6 bases, and 6 bases stayed unmatched. The CDR3 covers 16 residues. CDR1 and CDR2 (germline): MNHNS, SASEGT. Written as DNA, the CDR3 is TGTGCCAGCAGTGCCGGACTAGCGGGAGGATGGGATACGCAGTATTTT. Protein: CASSAGLAGGWDTQYF.

V and J are TRBV9 and TRBJ1-1; perhaps TRBD1 as D (5 bases). Trimming took 3 bases from V and 0 from J, leaving 12 bases between them. The germline V gene encodes CDR1 SGDLS and CDR2 YYNGEE. This CDR3 comprises 15 residues. The CDR3, as DNA: TGTGCCAGCAGCGCTAGGGACCTTTTGAACACTGAAGCTTTCTTT. This codes for CASSARDLLNTEAFF.

The gene calls are TRBV6-1 and TRBJ2-5; weak D call: TRBD1 (5 bases). The J call may be wrong; the DNA end is better matched by TRBJ2-7. Per the germline V gene, CDR1 is MNHNS and CDR2 is SASEGT. This CDR3 contains 13 residues. The CDR3 sequence is CAAPGIGYYEQYF. The CDR3, as DNA: TGTGCTGCGCCAGGGATAGGATACTACGAGCAGTACTTC.

The genes are TRBV6-1 and TRBJ2-1; unclear D gene. Trimming stripped 0 bases from V and 8 bases from J, with 11 bases between. Germline CDR1 MNHNS, CDR2 SASEGT. The CDR3 has 14 residues. CDR3 sequence: CASSEARRAYEQFF. The DNA of the CDR3 is TGTGCCAGCAGTGAAGCGCGAAGGGCCTATGAGCAGTTCTTC.

V gene TRBV11-3 combines with J gene TRBJ2-7, with a possible D match to TRBD1 (5 bases). Germline V CDR1 and CDR2: SGHNT, YENEEA. V dropped 6 bases and J dropped 5 bases, with 14 bases sitting between them. CDR3 length equals 13 residues. This chain's CDR3 is CASSLGPSDEQYF. For the CDR3, the DNA is TGTGCCAGCAGTCTGGGGCCCTCGGACGAGCAGTACTTC.

The rearrangement joins TRBV13 to TRBJ2-5; maybe TRBD1 (6 bases). Trimming cost V 0 bases and J 2 bases, with 13 bases left between them. CDR3 length equals 16 residues. Germline CDR1 reads PRHDT; CDR2 reads FYEKMQ (reference sequence). This CDR3 is CASSLGRQGTQETQYF. The DNA for the CDR3 is TGTGCCAGCAGCTTAGGCCGTCAGGGGACGCAAGAGACCCAGTACTTC.

CDR3 amino acids: CASSPPSGRAPYEQYF. The CDR3 bases are TGTGCCAGCAGTCCTCCTAGCGGGAGGGCCCCCTACGAGCAGTACTTC. J is TRBJ2-7 and V is TRBV6-6, with 12 bases fitting TRBD2. Trimming cost V 5 bases and J 2 bases; bases outside gene matches: 7. The CDR3 runs 16 residues. Germline CDR1 MNHNY, CDR2 SVGAGI (reference sequence).

The chain is built from TRBV6-5 and TRBJ2-7; tentatively, D is TRBD2 (5 bases). Germline CDR1 MNHEY, CDR2 SVGAGI. This CDR3 is 13 amino acids long. Trimming took off 5 bases at V and 2 bases at J, with 10 bases between the two ends. The CDR3 sequence is CASSPREAYEQYF. In nucleotides, the CDR3 is TGTGCCAGCAGTCCCCGGGAAGCCTACGAGCAGTACTTC.

This chain connects TRBV2 to TRBJ2-1; a possible D gene is TRBD2 (6 bases). The CDR3 spans 15 residues. The germline V gene encodes CDR1 SNHLY and CDR2 FYNNEI. Trimming took off 2 bases at V and 9 bases at J, with 17 bases between the two ends. The CDR3 nucleotides read TGTGCCAGCAGTGAATTAGCGGACCTTCTGGTTGAGCAGTTCTTC. Its translation is CASSELADLLVEQFF.

This chain links TRBV13 with TRBJ2-5, with TRBD1 identical over 8 bases. Germline V gene lookup returns CDR1 PRHDT and CDR2 FYEKMQ (reference sequence). The J segment lost 5 bases and the V segment lost 4 bases, leaving 9 bases of the junction unmatched. This CDR3 is 15 amino acids long. This CDR3 reads CASSSRQGTGETQYF. The DNA of the CDR3 is TGTGCCAGCAGCTCGCGACAGGGGACGGGTGAGACCCAGTACTTC.

The chain combines TRBV11-3 with TRBJ2-5; 11 bases agree with TRBD2. This CDR3 region has 15 residues. Looked up from germline, CDR1 is SGHNT and CDR2 is YENEEA. V gave up 3 bases and J gave up 5 bases; unmatched junction bases: 5. CDR3 sequence (DNA): TGTGCCAGCAGCTTCCAAGTAGCGGGGGGGGAGACCCAGTACTTC. This gives the protein CASSFQVAGGETQYF.